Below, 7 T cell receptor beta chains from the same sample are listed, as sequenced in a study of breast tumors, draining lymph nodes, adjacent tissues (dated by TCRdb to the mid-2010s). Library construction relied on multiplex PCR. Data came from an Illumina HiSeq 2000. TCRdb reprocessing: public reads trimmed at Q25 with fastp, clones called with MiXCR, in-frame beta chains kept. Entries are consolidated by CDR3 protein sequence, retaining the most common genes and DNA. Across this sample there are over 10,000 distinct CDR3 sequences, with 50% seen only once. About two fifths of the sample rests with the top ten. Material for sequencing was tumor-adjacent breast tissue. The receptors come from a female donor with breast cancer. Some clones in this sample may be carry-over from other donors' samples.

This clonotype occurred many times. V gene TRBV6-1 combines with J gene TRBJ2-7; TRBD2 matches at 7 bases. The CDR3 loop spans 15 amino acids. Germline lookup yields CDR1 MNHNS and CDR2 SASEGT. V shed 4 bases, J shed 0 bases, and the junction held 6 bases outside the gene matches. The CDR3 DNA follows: TGTGCCAGCAGTGCCAGCGGGGTCAGCTCCTACGAGCAGTACTTC. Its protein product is CASSASGVSSYEQYF.

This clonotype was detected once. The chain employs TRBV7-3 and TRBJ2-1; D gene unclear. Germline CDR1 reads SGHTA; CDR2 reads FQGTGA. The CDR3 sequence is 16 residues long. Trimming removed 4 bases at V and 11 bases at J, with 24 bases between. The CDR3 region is CASSSQPAEFLEKQFF. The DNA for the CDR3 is TGTGCCAGCAGCTCTCAACCGGCGGAATTCCTTGAAAAGCAGTTCTTC. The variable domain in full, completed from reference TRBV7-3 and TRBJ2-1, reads GAGVSQTPSNKVTEKGKYVELRCDPISGHTALYWYRQSLGQGPEFLIYFQGTGAADDSGLPNDRFFAVRPEGSVSTLKIQRTERGDSAVYLCASSSQPAEFLEKQFFGPGTRLTVL.

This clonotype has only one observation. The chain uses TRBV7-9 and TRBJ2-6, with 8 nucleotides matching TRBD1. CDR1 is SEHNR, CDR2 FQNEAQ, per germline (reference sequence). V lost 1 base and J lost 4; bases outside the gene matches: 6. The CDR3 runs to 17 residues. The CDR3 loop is CASSLGTGNTGANVLTF. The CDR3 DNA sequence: TGTGCCAGCAGCTTAGGGACAGGGAACACCGGGGCCAACGTCCTGACTTTC.

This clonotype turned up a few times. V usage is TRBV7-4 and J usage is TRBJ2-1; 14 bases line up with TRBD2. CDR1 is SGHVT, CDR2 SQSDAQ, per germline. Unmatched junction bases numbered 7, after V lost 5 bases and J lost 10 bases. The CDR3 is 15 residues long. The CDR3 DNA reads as TGTGCCAGCAGCGCGGGACTAGCGGGAGTAGAAGAGCAGTTCTTC. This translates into CASSAGLAGVEEQFF.

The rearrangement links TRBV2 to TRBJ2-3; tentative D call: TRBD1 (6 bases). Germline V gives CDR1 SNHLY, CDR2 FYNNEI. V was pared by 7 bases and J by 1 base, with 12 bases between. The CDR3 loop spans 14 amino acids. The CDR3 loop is CASIRTERTDTQYF. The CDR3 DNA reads TGTGCCAGCATCAGGACAGAGCGCACAGATACGCAGTATTTT.

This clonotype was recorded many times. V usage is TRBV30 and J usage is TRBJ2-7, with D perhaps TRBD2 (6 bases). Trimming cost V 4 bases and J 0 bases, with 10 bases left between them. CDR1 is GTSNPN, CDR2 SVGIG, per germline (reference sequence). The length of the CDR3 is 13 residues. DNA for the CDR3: TGTGCCTGGAAATACGGGAGCTCCTACGAGCAGTACTTC. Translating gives CAWKYGSSYEQYF.

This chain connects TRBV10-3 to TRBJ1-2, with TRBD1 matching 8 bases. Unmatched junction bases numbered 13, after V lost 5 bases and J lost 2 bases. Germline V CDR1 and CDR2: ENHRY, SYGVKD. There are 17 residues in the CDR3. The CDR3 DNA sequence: TGTGCCATCAGTCGCCTACAGGGGGTGCTGGTAAACTATGGCTACACCTTC. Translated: CAISRLQGVLVNYGYTF.